This T cell receptor (beta chain) was identified during a study of shared clonotypes between healthy human individuals. All donors were Caucasian adults living in Nashville, Tennessee. Measured with immunoSEQ multiplex PCR; TCRdb has only the in-frame clones, and not every one. In the table there are approximately 2.5 million clones, approximately 92% of which are singletons. Germline loops: CDR1 ENHRY, CDR2 SYGVKD. The CDR3 spans 15 residues. V lost 2 bases to trimming and J lost 4 bases, with 13 bases between them. This TCR was sampled from a man younger than 35 in good health. This rearrangement joins TRBV10-3 to TRBJ2-3, with D perhaps matching TRBD1 or TRBD2 (6 bases each). The sample consisted of naive CD4+ T cells sorted from blood. Subset: CD45RA+ positively selected. CDR3 in amino acids: CAISEGGPLADTQYF. DNA of the CDR3: TGTGCCATCAGTGAGGGGGGGCCCCTCGCAGATACGCAGTATTTT.